The clone carrying this TCR beta chain was seen just once. Multiple sclerosis controls were treatment-naive patients with stable or active relapsing-remitting disease. Negative isolation was used for CD8+ and CD4+ T cells, and FACS enrichment was applied to TEMRA cells. The entry originates in a study of CD8 T cells in Susac syndrome. There are 16 residues in the CDR3. V gave up 6 bases and J gave up 8 bases; unmatched junction bases: 11. The RNA input was roughly 0.5 to 1 ug, and it was reverse transcribed with random hexamers. Multiplex immunoSEQ PCR targeted 54 Vbeta and 13 Jbeta TCR beta segments. TCRdb independently ran MiXCR on the immunoSEQ multiplex PCR reads; one entry per CDR3 protein. The sample consists of roughly 130,000 distinct CDR3 sequences, around 96% of them appearing once.

V and J are TRBV12-3 or TRBV12-4 and TRBJ2-1; 12 bases map to TRBD2. The receptor was derived from a human donor with multiple sclerosis. The source material was CD4+ T cells from PBMCs. The CDR3 sequence is CASRKSLAGGQDEQFF. DNA of the CDR3: TGTGCCAGCAGGAAATCCCTAGCGGGGGGGCAGGATGAGCAGTTCTTC.